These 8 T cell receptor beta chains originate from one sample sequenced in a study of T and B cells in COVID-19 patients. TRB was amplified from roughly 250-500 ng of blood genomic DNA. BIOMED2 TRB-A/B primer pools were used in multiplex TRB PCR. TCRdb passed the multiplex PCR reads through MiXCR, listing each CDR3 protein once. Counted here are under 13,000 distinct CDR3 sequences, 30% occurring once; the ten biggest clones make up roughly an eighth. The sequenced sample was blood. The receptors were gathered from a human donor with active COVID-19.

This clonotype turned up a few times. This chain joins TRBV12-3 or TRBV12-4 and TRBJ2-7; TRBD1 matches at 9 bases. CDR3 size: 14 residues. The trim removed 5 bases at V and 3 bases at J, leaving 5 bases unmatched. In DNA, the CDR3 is TGTGCCAGCAGTCGGGGACAGGGAGTCTACGAGCAGTACTTC. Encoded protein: CASSRGQGVYEQYF.

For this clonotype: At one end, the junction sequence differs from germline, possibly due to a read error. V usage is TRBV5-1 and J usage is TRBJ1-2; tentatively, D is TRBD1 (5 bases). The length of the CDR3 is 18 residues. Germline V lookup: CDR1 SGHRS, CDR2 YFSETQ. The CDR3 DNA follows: TGTGCCAGCAGCCGACCGAGCGGTGTAGCGGGACCTAACTATGGCTACACCTTC. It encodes CASSRPSGVAGPNYGYTF.

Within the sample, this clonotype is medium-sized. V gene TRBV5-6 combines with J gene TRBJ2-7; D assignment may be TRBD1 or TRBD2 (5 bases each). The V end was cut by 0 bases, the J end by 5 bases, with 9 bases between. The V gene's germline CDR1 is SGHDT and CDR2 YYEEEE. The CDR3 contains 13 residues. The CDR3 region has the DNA TGTGCCAGCAGCTTGGGGGACCACCACGAGCAGTACTTC. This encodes CASSLGDHHEQYF. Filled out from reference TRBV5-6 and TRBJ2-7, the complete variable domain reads DAGVTQSPTHLIKTRGQQVTLRCSPKSGHDTVSWYQQALGQGPQFIFQYYEEEERQRGNFPDRFSGHQFPNYSSELNVNALLLGDSALYLCASSLGDHHEQYFGPGTRLTVT.

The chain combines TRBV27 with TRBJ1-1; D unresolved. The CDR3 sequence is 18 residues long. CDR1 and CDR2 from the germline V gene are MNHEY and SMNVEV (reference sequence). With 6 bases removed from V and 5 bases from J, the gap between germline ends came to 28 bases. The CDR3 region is CASSYTSGLIRGRTEAFF. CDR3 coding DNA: TGTGCCAGCAGCTACACTTCAGGACTTATCCGCGGTCGAACTGAAGCTTTCTTT.

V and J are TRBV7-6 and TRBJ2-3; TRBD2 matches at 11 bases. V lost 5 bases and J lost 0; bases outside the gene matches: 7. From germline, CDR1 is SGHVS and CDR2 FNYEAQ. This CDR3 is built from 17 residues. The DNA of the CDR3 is TGTGCCAGCAGCCCCTTAGCGGGGGGGACTAGCACAGATACGCAGTATTTT. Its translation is CASSPLAGGTSTDTQYF.

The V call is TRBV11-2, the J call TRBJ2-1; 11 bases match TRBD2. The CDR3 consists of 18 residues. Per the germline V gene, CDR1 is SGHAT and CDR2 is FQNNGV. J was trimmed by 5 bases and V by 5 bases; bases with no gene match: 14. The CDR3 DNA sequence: TGTGCCAGCAGCCTGCGACCCACGGCACTAGCGGGGGACAATGAGCAGTTCTTC. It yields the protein CASSLRPTALAGDNEQFF.

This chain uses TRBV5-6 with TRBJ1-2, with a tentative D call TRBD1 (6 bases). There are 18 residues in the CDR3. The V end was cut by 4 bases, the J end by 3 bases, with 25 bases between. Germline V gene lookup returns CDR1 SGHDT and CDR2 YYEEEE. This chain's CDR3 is CASSPDRSKQPLYYGYTF. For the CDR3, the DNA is TGTGCCAGCAGCCCGGACAGATCGAAACAACCGCTATACTATGGCTACACCTTC.

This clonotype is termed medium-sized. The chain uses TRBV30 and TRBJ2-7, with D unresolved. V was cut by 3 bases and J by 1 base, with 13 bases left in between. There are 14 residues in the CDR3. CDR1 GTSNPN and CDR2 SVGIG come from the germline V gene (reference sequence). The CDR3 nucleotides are TGTGCCTGGAGGAGGTCCTTCTCATCCTACGAGCAGTACTTC. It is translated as CAWRRSFSSYEQYF.